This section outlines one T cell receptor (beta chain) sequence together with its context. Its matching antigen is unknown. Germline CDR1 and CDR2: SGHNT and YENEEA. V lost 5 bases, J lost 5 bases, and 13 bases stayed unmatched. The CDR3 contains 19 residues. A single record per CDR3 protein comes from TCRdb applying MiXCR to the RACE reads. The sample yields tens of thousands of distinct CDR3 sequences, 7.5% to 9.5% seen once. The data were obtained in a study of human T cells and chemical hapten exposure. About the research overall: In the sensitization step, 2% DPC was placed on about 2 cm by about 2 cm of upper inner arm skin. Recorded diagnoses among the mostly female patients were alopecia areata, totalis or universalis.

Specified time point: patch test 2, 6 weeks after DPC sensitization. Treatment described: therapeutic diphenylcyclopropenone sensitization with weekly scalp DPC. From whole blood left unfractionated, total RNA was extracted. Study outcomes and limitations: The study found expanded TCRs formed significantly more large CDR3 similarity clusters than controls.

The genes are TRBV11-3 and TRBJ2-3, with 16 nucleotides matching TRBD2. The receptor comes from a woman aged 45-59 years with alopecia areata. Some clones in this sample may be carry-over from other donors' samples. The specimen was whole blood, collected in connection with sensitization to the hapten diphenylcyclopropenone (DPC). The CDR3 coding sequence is TGTGCCAGCAGCCTCACCGGGACTAGCGGGGGGGGTTCGAGAGATACGCAGTATTTT. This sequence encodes CASSLTGTSGGGSRDTQYF.